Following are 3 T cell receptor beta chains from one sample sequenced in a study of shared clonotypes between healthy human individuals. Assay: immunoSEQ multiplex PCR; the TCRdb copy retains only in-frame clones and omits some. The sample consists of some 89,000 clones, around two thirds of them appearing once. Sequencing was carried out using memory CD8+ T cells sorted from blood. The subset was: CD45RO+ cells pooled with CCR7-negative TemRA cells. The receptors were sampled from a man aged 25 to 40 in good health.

CDR3 DNA: TGTGCCAGCGGGAGGACTAGCGGGAGGTACAATGAGCAGTTCTTC. It is translated as CASGRTSGRYNEQFF. This chain joins TRBV27 and TRBJ2-1, with 14 positions matching TRBD2. Trimming cost V 8 bases and J 4 bases; bases outside gene matches: 4. From germline, CDR1 is MNHEY and CDR2 SMNVEV (reference sequence). The CDR3 covers 15 residues.

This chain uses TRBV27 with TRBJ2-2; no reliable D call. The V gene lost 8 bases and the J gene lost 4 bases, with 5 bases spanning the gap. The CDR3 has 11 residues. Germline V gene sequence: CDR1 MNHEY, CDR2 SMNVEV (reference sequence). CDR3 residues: CASGFTGELFF. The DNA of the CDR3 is TGTGCCAGCGGGTTCACCGGGGAGCTGTTTTTT.

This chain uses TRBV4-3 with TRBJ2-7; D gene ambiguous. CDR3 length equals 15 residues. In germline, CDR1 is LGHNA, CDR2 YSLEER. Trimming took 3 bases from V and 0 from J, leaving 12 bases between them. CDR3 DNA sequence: TGCGCCAGCAGCCAGAGACTGGATAGCTCCTACGAGCAGTACTTC. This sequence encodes CASSQRLDSSYEQYF.